Here is one T cell receptor beta chain with its context. Its antigen is not identified. This entry belongs to a study of PD-1 blockade in classical Hodgkin lymphoma. Whole-study findings and limits: Healthy donors reportedly exceeded newly diagnosed patients in baseline TCR diversity. Patients newly diagnosed and complete responders had comparable baseline diversity.

The time point: cycle 4 day 1 (C4D1), after five to seven weeks of nivolumab. Following autologous stem cell transplantation, relapse occurred in every patient, and exposure to brentuximab vedotin varied. This CDR3 contains 13 residues. V dropped 0 bases and J dropped 1 base, with 5 bases sitting between them. Germline CDR1 SGHRS, CDR2 YFSETQ. Repertoires were generated with immunoSEQ multiplex PCR, while TCRdb's copy carries only in-frame clones and drops some. The sample records more than 75,000 clones, under 95% being singletons. The sequence derives from a human donor with classical Hodgkin lymphoma. The gene calls are TRBV5-1 and TRBJ2-7, with D unresolved. The specimen was peripheral blood mononuclear cells (PBMCs), collected before the fourth cycle of nivolumab. The CDR3: CASSLDESYEQYF. CDR3 sequence (DNA): TGCGCCAGCAGCTTGGATGAATCCTACGAGCAGTACTTC.